Following are 17 T cell receptor beta chains from one sample sequenced in a study of blood T cell repertoires in COVID-19. Method: immunoSEQ multiplex PCR; TCRdb's copy keeps in-frame clones and lacks some. Among approximately 180,000 clones, 82% were seen once, and the ten largest hold over 7.5%. The source material was peripheral blood. The receptor set was obtained from a woman between 65 and 79 years old with acute or convalescent COVID-19.

The CDR3 here is CASRQGGTEAFF. CDR3 DNA sequence: TGTGCCAGCAGACAGGGGGGGACTGAAGCTTTCTTT. This chain connects TRBV3-1 (or the pseudogene TRBV3-2) to TRBJ1-1, with TRBD1 identical over 8 bases. CDR3 size: 12 residues. V lost 6 bases to trimming and J lost 5 bases; unmatched junction nucleotides: 2. Per the germline V gene, CDR1 is LGHDT and CDR2 is YNNKEL (reference sequence).

The chain combines TRBV11-3 with TRBJ1-1, with D possibly TRBD1 on 5 matching bases. V gave up 0 bases and J gave up 10 bases, with 12 bases separating them. Germline CDR1 is SGHNT and CDR2 is YENEEA. The CDR3 is 13 amino acids. In DNA, the CDR3 is TGTGCCAGCAGCTTAGAGGGGGGGACCGGAGCTTTCTTT. This gives the protein CASSLEGGTGAFF.

The rearrangement links TRBV7-8 to TRBJ2-3; a weak D match, TRBD1 (5 bases). Trimming removed 1 base at V and 2 bases at J, with 10 bases between. The CDR3 loop spans 15 amino acids. Germline lookup yields CDR1 SGHVS and CDR2 FQNEAQ. CDR3 bases: TGTGCCAGCAGCTTAGAGGGGATAACCACAGATACGCAGTATTTT. Translation gives CASSLEGITTDTQYF.

The chain has TRBV7-2 and TRBJ1-6; D is unclear. CDR1 and CDR2 (germline): SGHTA, FQGNSA. Trimming took off 3 bases at V and 0 bases at J, with 6 bases between the two ends. This CDR3 contains 15 residues. Here the CDR3 reads CASSFESSYNSPLHF. In DNA form, the CDR3 reads TGTGCCAGCAGCTTCGAGAGCTCCTATAATTCACCCCTCCACTTT.

The chain has TRBV28 and TRBJ1-2, with 7 positions matching TRBD1. Looked up from germline, CDR1 is MDHEN and CDR2 is SYDVKM. The CDR3 is made up of 15 amino acids. V lost 2 bases and J lost 3; bases outside the gene matches: 6. The CDR3 DNA follows: TGTGCCAGCAGTTTAAGGGGGCAGGGTGACTATGGCTACACCTTC. Translation: CASSLRGQGDYGYTF.

The J gene is TRBJ1-1, the V gene TRBV28, with 12 bases aligning to TRBD1. The CDR3 extends over 16 amino acids. Germline V gene lookup returns CDR1 MDHEN and CDR2 SYDVKM. V lost 4 bases, J lost 4 bases, and 7 bases stayed unmatched. The CDR3 loop reads CASSYRGTGGSTEAFF. The CDR3 DNA is TGTGCCAGCAGTTACCGCGGGACAGGGGGCTCCACTGAAGCTTTCTTT.

The rearrangement joins TRBV18 to TRBJ1-2; D might be TRBD1 (5 bases). There are 13 residues in the CDR3. The V gene lost 3 bases and the J gene lost 4 bases, with 9 bases spanning the gap. From germline, CDR1 is KGHSH and CDR2 LQKENI. In DNA, the CDR3 is TGTGCCAGCTCACCTGGGGCGACCTATGGCTACACCTTC. Translated: CASSPGATYGYTF.

This clone was seen a handful of times. The V gene is TRBV28, the J gene TRBJ1-2; the match to TRBD1 covers 8 bases. This CDR3 has 16 amino acids. In germline, CDR1 is MDHEN, CDR2 SYDVKM. Losses at the gene ends were 0 bases for V and 0 bases for J; bases not matched to a gene: 3. The CDR3: CASSLWGQETNYGYTF. The CDR3 DNA reads TGTGCCAGCAGTTTATGGGGACAGGAGACTAACTATGGCTACACCTTC.

The chain recombines TRBV28 with TRBJ2-5, with TRBD1 matching over 7 bases. CDR1 MDHEN and CDR2 SYDVKM come from the germline V gene. J gave up 1 base and V 6 bases, and 8 bases lay outside the gene matches. The CDR3 is 15 amino acids. CDR3 sequence: CASSQTGAIQETQYF. Written as DNA, the CDR3 is TGTGCCAGCAGCCAAACAGGGGCCATCCAAGAGACCCAGTACTTC.

The V call is TRBV9, the J call TRBJ2-1; a possible D gene is TRBD2 (6 bases). The CDR3 is made up of 15 amino acids. Deletions cut 0 bases from V and 4 bases from J, with 11 bases between. Germline V gives CDR1 SGDLS, CDR2 YYNGEE. CDR3 in amino acids: CASSVAGVHYNEQFF. CDR3 nucleotides: TGTGCCAGCAGCGTAGCGGGGGTACATTACAATGAGCAGTTCTTC.

The gene calls are TRBV4-1 and TRBJ2-2, with D possibly TRBD1 on 6 matching bases. There are 14 residues in the CDR3. V lost 0 bases to trimming and J lost 4 bases, with 6 bases between them. Germline V gene sequence: CDR1 MGHRA, CDR2 YSYEKL. CDR3 sequence (DNA): TGCGCCAGCAGCCAAGACAGGGGCACCGGGGAGCTGTTTTTT. This encodes CASSQDRGTGELFF.

This rearrangement joins TRBV29-1 to TRBJ2-1; 11 nucleotides line up with TRBD2. The trim removed 3 bases at V and 7 bases at J, leaving 26 bases unmatched. The V gene's germline CDR1 is SQVTM and CDR2 ANQGSEA. CDR3 size: 21 residues. CDR3 bases: TGCAGCGTTGACCGCAATACCGGGGGGCGAGGGCTAGCGGGAGGAGGTAATGAGCAGTTCTTC. It codes for CSVDRNTGGRGLAGGGNEQFF.

Only a few counts were recorded for this clone. CDR3 bases: TGTGCCAGCAGCCTCAGTAGGGGGCAGGGTGAAGCTTTCTTT. Protein: CASSLSRGQGEAFF. This sequence joins TRBV6-5 and TRBJ1-1, with TRBD1 matching over 7 bases. The CDR3 spans 14 residues. The ends lost 6 bases at V and 7 bases at J; junction bases unmatched: 11. Germline V lookup: CDR1 MNHEY, CDR2 SVGAGI.

The chain joins TRBV19 to TRBJ1-2; no clear D. Between the trimmed V and J ends, which lost 1 base and 8 bases, there was a span of 17 bases. CDR3 size: 15 residues. Germline loops: CDR1 LNHDA, CDR2 SQIVND (reference sequence). The CDR3 sequence is CASSIGAQPFEGYTF. The CDR3 DNA sequence: TGTGCCAGTAGTATAGGGGCACAGCCGTTCGAGGGCTACACCTTC. Drawing the rest from reference TRBV19 and TRBJ1-2, the complete variable domain is DGGITQSPKYLFRKEGQNVTLSCEQNLNHDAMYWYRQDPGQGLRLIYYSQIVNDFQKGDIAEGYSVSREKKESFPLTVTSAQKNPTAFYLCASSIGAQPFEGYTFGSGTRLTVV.

The CDR3: CASSPPAGELFF. The CDR3 DNA reads as TGTGCCAGCTCACCACCCGCCGGGGAGCTGTTTTTT. This sequence joins TRBV18 and TRBJ2-2, with D hard to call. V dropped 0 bases and J dropped 6 bases, with 2 bases sitting between them. Germline V gene lookup returns CDR1 KGHSH and CDR2 LQKENI. The CDR3 has 12 residues. Variable domain in full (rest from reference TRBV18 and TRBJ2-2): NAGVMQNPRHLVRRRGQEARLRCSPMKGHSHVYWYRQLPEEGLKFMVYLQKENIIDESGMPKERFSAEFPKEGPSILRIQQVVRGDSAAYFCASSPPAGELFFGEGSRLTVL.

This chain joins TRBV18 and TRBJ2-1; TRBD2 matches at 8 bases. CDR3 size: 17 residues. CDR1 is KGHSH and CDR2 is LQKENI in the germline V gene. Trimming removed 1 base from V and 7 bases from J; junction bases left unmatched: 12. For the CDR3, the DNA is TGTGCCAGCTCACCACTCTCGGGGGGGGCCGAGGTGAATGAGCAGTTCTTC. The encoded protein is CASSPLSGGAEVNEQFF.

The V gene is TRBV6-2 or TRBV6-3, the J gene TRBJ2-1; 7 positions agree with TRBD1. The J segment lost 0 bases and the V segment lost 1 base, leaving 6 bases of the junction unmatched. CDR1 is MNHEY, CDR2 SVGEGT, per germline. The CDR3 has 17 amino acids. The chain's CDR3 is CASSYFPRDSSYNEQFF. The DNA of the CDR3 is TGTGCCAGCAGTTACTTTCCTCGGGACAGCTCCTACAATGAGCAGTTCTTC.